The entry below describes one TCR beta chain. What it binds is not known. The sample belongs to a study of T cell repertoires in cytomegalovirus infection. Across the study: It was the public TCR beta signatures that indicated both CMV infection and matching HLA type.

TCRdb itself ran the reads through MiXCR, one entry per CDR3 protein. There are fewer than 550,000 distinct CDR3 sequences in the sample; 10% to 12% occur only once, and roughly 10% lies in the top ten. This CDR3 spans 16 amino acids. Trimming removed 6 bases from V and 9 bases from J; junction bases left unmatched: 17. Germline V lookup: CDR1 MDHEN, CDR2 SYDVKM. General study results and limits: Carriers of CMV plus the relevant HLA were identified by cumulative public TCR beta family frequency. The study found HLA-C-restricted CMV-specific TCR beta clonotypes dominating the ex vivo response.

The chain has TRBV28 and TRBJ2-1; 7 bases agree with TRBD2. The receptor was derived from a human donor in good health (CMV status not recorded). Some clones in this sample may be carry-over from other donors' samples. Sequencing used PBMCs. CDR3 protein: CASSALKGKRDTEQFF. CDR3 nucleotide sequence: TGTGCCAGCAGCGCTCTTAAGGGGAAGCGGGATACTGAGCAGTTCTTC.